This T cell receptor (beta chain) was sequenced in a study of tissue T cells after allogeneic stem cell transplantation. TCRdb's copy holds only in-frame clones and misses some; the assay was immunoSEQ multiplex PCR. The sample lists around 3,400 clones; 70% were seen once. On this clone: Its antigen is unidentified.

Points from the study as a whole: Tissue-detected TCR repertoire was only partly captured by blood and spleen T cells.

The TCR was taken from a male donor older than 55 with lung cancer. Sequenced here: tissue from the right colon, sampled at autopsy.

The DNA of the CDR3 is TGTGCCAGCAGCGGGGAAGCCTACGAGCAGTACTTC. Its translation: CASSGEAYEQYF. This sequence joins TRBV7-8 and TRBJ2-7, with unresolved D. CDR1 is SGHVS, CDR2 FQNEAQ, per germline. Trimming shortened V by 5 bases and J by 2 bases, and 7 bases separated the two germline ends. CDR3 length: 12 residues.